This T cell receptor (beta chain) was obtained from a study of T cell changes during pregnancy in multiple sclerosis. This clone was seen more than once but under ten times. CDR1 SNHLY and CDR2 FYNNEI come from the germline V gene. Trimming stripped 5 bases from V and 5 bases from J, with 24 bases between. This CDR3 comprises 17 residues. The data were produced by immunoSEQ multiplex PCR, yet TCRdb's version contains in-frame clones alone and is incomplete. The sample carries 40,000 or so clones, roughly 89% recorded once. J is TRBJ1-1 and V is TRBV2, with D tentatively TRBD1 (6 bases). This sequence originates from a female donor with multiple sclerosis, enrolled in a pregnancy study. The sample here was CD4+ T cells from peripheral blood mononuclear cells, taken in the first trimester of pregnancy. Written as DNA, the CDR3 is TGTGCCAGCAGTCCTACCCTTACGGGAGGGGGGGCGACTGAAGCTTTCTTT. It specifies CASSPTLTGGGATEAFF.